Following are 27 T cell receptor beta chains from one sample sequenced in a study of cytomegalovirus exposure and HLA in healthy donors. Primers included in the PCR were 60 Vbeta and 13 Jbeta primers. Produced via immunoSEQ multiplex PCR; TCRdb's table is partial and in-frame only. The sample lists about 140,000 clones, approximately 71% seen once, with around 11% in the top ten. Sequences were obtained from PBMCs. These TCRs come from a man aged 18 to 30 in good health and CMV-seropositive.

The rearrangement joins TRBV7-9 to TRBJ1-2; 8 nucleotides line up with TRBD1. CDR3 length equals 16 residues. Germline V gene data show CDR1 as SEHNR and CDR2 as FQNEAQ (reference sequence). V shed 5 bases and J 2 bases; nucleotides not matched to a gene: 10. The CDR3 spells CASSPITGGHNYGYTF. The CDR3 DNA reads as TGTGCCAGCAGCCCGATTACAGGGGGACACAACTATGGCTACACCTTC.

CDR3: CASSLGQGSFYEQYF. For the CDR3, the DNA is TGTGCCAGCAGCCTTGGACAGGGGTCATTCTACGAGCAGTACTTC. The chain has TRBV7-9 and TRBJ2-7; TRBD1 aligns across 9 bases. Germline V gene lookup returns CDR1 SEHNR and CDR2 FQNEAQ (reference sequence). V shed 5 bases and J 3 bases; nucleotides not matched to a gene: 8. The CDR3 covers 15 residues.

The CDR3 coding sequence is TGCGCCAGCAGCTTGGCCGGTAGCTCCTACGAGCAGTACTTC. Protein sequence: CASSLAGSSYEQYF. The V and J genes are TRBV5-1 and TRBJ2-7; D is undetermined. CDR3 length: 14 residues. Looked up from germline, CDR1 is SGHRS and CDR2 is YFSETQ. V was cut by 0 bases and J by 0 bases, with 7 bases left in between.

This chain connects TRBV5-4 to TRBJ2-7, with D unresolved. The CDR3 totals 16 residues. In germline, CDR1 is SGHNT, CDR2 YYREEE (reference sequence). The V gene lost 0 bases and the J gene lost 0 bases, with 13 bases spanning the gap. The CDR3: CASSLEHALPSYEQYF. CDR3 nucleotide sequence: TGTGCCAGCAGCTTGGAGCACGCGCTTCCCTCCTACGAGCAGTACTTC.

CDR3 in DNA: TGTGCCAGCAGAGATCGGGAAACATTTTACGAGCAGTACTTC. This gives the protein CASRDRETFYEQYF. This chain uses TRBV27 with TRBJ2-7; tentatively, D is TRBD2 (5 bases). The CDR3 is 14 amino acids. V was pared by 6 bases and J by 4 bases, with 16 bases between. Germline V gives CDR1 MNHEY, CDR2 SMNVEV (reference sequence).

The CDR3 DNA reads TGTGCCAGCAGTTACTCCCGGTCTGGGGCCAACGTCCTGACTTTC. Protein sequence: CASSYSRSGANVLTF. The rearrangement links TRBV6-5 to TRBJ2-6; no clear D. Per germline, CDR1 MNHEY and CDR2 SVGAGI. V gave up 0 bases and J gave up 1 base, with 4 bases separating them. The CDR3 covers 15 residues.

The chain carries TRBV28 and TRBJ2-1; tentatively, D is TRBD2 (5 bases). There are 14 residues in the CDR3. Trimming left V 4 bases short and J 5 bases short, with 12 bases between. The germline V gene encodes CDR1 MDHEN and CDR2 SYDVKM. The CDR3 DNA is TGTGCCAGCAGTTCAATAGCGAGCAACAATGAGCAGTTCTTC. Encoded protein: CASSSIASNNEQFF.

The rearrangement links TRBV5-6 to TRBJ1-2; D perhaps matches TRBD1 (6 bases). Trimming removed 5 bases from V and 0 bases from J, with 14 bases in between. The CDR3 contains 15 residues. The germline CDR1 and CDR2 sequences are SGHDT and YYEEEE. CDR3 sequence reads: CASSQDSPTNYGYTF. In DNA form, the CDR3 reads TGTGCCAGCAGTCAGGACAGCCCAACTAACTATGGCTACACCTTC.

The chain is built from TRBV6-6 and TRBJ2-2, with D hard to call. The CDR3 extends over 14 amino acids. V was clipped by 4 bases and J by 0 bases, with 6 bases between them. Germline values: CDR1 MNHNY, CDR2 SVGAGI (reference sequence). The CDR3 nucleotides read TGTGCCAGCAGTTTCACAACGAACACCGGGGAGCTGTTTTTT. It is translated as CASSFTTNTGELFF.

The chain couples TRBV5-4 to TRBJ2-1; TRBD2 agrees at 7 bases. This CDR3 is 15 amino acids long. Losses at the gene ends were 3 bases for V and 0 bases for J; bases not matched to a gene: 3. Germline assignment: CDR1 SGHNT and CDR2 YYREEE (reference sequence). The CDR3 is CASSWTSSSYNEQFF. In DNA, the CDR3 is TGTGCCAGCAGCTGGACTAGTAGCTCCTACAATGAGCAGTTCTTC.

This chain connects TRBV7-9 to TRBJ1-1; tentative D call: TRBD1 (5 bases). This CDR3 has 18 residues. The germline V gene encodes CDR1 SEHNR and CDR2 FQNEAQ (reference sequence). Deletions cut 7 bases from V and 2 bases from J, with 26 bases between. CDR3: CASTPRREVSGVNTEAFF. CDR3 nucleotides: TGTGCCAGCACCCCTAGGAGGGAAGTGTCGGGGGTCAACACTGAAGCTTTCTTT.

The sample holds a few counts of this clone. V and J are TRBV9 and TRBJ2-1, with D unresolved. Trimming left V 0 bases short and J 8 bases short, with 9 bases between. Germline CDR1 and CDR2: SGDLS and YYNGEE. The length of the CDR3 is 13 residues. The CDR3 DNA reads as TGTGCCAGCAGCGTAGGTCTTGGAGATGAGCAGTTCTTC. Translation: CASSVGLGDEQFF.

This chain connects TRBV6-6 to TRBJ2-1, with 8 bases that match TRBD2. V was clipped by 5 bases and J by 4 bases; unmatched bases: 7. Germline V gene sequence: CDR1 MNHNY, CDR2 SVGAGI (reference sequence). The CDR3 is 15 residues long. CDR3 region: CASSPGLAAYNEQFF. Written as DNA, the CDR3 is TGTGCCAGCAGTCCCGGACTAGCAGCTTACAATGAGCAGTTCTTC.

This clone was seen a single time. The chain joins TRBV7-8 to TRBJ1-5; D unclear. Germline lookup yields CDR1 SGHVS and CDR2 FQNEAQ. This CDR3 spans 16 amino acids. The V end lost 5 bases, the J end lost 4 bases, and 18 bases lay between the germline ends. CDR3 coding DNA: TGTGCCAGCAGCCGAACCTTGGAGGTCGGGAATCAGCCCCAGCATTTT. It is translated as CASSRTLEVGNQPQHF.

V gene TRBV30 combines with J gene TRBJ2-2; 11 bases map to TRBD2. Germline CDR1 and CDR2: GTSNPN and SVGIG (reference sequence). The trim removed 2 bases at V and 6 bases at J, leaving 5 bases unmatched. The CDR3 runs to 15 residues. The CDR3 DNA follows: TGTGCCTGGAGTTTTAGCGGGAGGGGATCCGGGGAGCTGTTTTTT. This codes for CAWSFSGRGSGELFF.

The CDR3 region is CASSGQAANYGYTF. CDR3 coding DNA: TGTGCCAGTAGTGGACAGGCTGCTAACTATGGCTACACCTTC. The chain has TRBV19 and TRBJ1-2; 7 bases map to TRBD1. The CDR3 is 14 residues long. Germline V gives CDR1 LNHDA, CDR2 SQIVND (reference sequence). J lost 0 bases, V lost 5 bases, and 3 bases had no gene match.

CDR3 nucleotides: TGTGCCAGCAGCGTAGCTACAGGGGTTGGTGAGCAGTACTTC. It codes for CASSVATGVGEQYF. The chain has TRBV9 and TRBJ2-7, with TRBD1 matching over 7 bases. Trimming took 0 bases from V and 7 from J; bases not matched to a gene: 7. This CDR3 is built from 14 residues. Germline CDR1 SGDLS, CDR2 YYNGEE.

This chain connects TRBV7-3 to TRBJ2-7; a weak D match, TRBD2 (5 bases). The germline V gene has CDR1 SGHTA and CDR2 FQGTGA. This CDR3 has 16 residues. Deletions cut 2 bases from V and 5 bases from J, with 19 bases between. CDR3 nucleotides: TGTGCCAGCAGCTTAGGGTCGGGTGGGAGAAGCAACGAGCAGTACTTC. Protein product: CASSLGSGGRSNEQYF.

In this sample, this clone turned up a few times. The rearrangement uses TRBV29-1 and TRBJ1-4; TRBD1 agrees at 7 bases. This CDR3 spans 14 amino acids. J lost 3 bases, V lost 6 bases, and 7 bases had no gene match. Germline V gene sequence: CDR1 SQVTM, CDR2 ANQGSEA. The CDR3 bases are TGCAGCGTGGGGCGCGGGACAGCTAATGAAAAACTGTTTTTT. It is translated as CSVGRGTANEKLFF.

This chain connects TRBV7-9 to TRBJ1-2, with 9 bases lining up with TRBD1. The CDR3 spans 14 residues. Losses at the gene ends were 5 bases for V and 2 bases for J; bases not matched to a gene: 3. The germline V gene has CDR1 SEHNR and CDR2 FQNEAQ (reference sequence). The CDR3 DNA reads TGTGCCAGCAGCAAGGACAGGGGAAACTATGGCTACACCTTC. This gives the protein CASSKDRGNYGYTF.

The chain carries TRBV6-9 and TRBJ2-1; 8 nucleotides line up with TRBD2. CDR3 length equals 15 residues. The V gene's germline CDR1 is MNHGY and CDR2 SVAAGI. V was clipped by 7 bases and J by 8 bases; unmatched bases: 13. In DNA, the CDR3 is TGTGCCAGCACTCGCGGGAGGCCCCACGGGCATGAGCAGTTCTTC. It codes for CASTRGRPHGHEQFF.

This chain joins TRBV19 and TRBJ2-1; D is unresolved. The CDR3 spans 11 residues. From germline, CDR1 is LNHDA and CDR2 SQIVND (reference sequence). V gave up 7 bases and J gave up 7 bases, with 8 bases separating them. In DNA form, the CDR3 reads TGTGCCAGTATGATCAGGAATGAGCAGTTCTTC. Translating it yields CASMIRNEQFF. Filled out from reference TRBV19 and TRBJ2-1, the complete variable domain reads DGGITQSPKYLFRKEGQNVTLSCEQNLNHDAMYWYRQDPGQGLRLIYYSQIVNDFQKGDIAEGYSVSREKKESFPLTVTSAQKNPTAFYLCASMIRNEQFFGPGTRLTVL.

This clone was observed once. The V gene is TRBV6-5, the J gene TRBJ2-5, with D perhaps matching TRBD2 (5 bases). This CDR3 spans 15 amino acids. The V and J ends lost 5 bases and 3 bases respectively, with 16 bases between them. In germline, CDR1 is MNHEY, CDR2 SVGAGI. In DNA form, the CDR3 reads TGTGCCAGCAGTCCTATGGGAGTGACGGAAGAGACCCAGTACTTC. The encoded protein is CASSPMGVTEETQYF.

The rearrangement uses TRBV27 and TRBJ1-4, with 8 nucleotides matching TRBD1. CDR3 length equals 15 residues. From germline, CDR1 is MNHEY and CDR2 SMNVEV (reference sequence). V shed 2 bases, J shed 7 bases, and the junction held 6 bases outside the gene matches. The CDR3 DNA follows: TGTGCCAGCAGTTTAGTCGGGACAGGAGCTGAAAAACTGTTTTTT. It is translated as CASSLVGTGAEKLFF. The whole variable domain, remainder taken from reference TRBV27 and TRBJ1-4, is EAQVTQNPRYLITVTGKKLTVTCSQNMNHEYMSWYRQDPGLGLRQIYYSMNVEVTDKGDVPEGYKVSRKEKRNFPLILESPSPNQTSLYFCASSLVGTGAEKLFFGSGTQLSVL.

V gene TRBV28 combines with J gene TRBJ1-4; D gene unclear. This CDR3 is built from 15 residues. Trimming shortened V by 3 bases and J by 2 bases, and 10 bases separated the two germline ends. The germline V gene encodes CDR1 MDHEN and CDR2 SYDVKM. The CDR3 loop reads CASSFPQSTNEKLFF. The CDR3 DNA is TGTGCCAGCAGTTTCCCCCAAAGCACTAATGAAAAACTGTTTTTT.

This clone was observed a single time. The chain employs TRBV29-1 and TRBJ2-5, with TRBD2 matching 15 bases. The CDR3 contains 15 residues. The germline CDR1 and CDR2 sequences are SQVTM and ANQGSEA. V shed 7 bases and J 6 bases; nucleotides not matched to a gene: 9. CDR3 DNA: TGCAGCGCCCGGACTAGCGGGAGGGCTGGGAAGACCCAGTACTTC. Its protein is CSARTSGRAGKTQYF.

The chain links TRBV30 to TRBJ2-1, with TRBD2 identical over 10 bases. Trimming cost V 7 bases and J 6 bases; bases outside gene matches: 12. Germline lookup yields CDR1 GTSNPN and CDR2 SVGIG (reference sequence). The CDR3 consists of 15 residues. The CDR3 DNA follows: TGTGCCTTATCGGGAGGTAGCGGGAGGTTCAATGAGCAGTTCTTC. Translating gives CALSGGSGRFNEQFF.